One and the same sample provided the 2 T cell receptor beta chains below, sequenced in a study of T cells after yellow fever vaccination (dated by TCRdb to between 2018 and 2020). This sample's treatment or condition label indicates: live attenuated yellow fever vaccine strain. Library prep was done by 5' RACE. The sample was run on an Illumina HiSeq 2500. The public reads were run again by TCRdb, first through fastp at Q25 and then through MiXCR, and only productive beta chains were kept. Identical CDR3 protein sequences are pooled into one entry, listed with their most common genes and DNA. Within this sample are 200,000 to 300,000 distinct CDR3 sequences, with less than 7.5% of them counted one time only. The ten largest account for approximately 0.99% of the sample. The sequenced sample was CD4+ T cells sorted from PBMCs, obtained on the day of the yellow fever booster vaccination. The receptors were sampled from a man between 25 and 39 years old who received the YFV17D yellow fever vaccine.

The chain recombines TRBV12-3 or TRBV12-4 with TRBJ2-1; D call uncertain. The CDR3 runs to 16 residues. Trimming removed 3 bases from V and 10 bases from J, with 22 bases in between. CDR3 bases: TGTGCCAGCAGTTTCGGTCGGTTTTTTGAGCAAGTGGAGCAGTTCTTC. Translated: CASSFGRFFEQVEQFF.

This clonotype has ten or more counts. This sequence joins TRBV20-1 and TRBJ2-1, with 12 bases matching TRBD2. CDR3 length equals 16 residues. The V gene end was trimmed by 3 bases and the J gene end by 2 bases; junction bases not matched to a gene: 5. Germline CDR1 reads DFQATT; CDR2 reads SNEGSKA (reference sequence). This CDR3 reads CSARDLAGGPYNEQFF. The CDR3 bases are TGCAGTGCTAGGGATCTAGCGGGAGGGCCCTACAATGAGCAGTTCTTC.